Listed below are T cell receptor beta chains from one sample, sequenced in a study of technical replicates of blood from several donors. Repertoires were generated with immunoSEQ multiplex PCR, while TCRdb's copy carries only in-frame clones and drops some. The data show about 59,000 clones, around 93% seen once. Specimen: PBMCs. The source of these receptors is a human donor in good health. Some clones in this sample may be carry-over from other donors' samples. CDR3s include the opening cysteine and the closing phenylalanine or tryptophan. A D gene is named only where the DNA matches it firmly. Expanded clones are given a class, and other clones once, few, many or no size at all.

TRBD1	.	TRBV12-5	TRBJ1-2	TGTGCTAGTGTCCGGACAGGGCTTAACTATGGCTACACCTTC	CASVRTGLNYGYTF
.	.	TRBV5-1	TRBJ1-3	TGCGCCAGCAGCTTGGACTACTCTGGAAACACCATATATTTT	CASSLDYSGNTIYF
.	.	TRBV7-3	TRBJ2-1	TGTGCCAGCAGCCCCGTTGGGCGGGCGGGATCCTACAATGAGCAGTTCTTC	CASSPVGRAGSYNEQFF
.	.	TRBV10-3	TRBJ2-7	TGTGCCATCAAGGGACAAACCTACGAGCAGTACTTC	CAIKGQTYEQYF
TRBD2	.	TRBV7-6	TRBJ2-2	TGTGCCAGTACTAGCGGGACCAACACCGGGGAGCTGTTTTTT	CASTSGTNTGELFF
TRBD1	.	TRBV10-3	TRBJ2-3	TGTGCCATCAGCGGGACAGGGAGCCTTAGCACAGATACGCAGTATTTT	CAISGTGSLSTDTQYF
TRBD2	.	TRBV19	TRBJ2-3	TGTGCCAGTAGGACTAGCGGCACAGATACGCAGTATTTT	CASRTSGTDTQYF
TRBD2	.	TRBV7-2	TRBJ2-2	TGTGCCAGCAGCTTGTCCATAGCGGGGAACACCGGGGAGCTGTTTTTT	CASSLSIAGNTGELFF
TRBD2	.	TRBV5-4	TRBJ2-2	TGTGCCAGCGCCACTCTGGAGACTAGCGAGAACACCGGGGAGCTGTTTTTT	CASATLETSENTGELFF
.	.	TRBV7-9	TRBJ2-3	TGTGCCAGCGTAAAGGGGGTTAGGACAGATACGCAGTATTTT	CASVKGVRTDTQYF
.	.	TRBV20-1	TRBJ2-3	TGCAGCGGACTCAGCACAGATACGCAGTATTTT	CSGLSTDTQYF
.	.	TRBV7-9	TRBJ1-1	TGTGCCAGCAGCTTTGAGACAGGACCGGGTACTGAAGCTTTCTTT	CASSFETGPGTEAFF
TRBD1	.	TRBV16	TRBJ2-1	TGTGCCAGCAGCCTGACAGGGGGCACCTACAATGAGCAGTTCTTC	CASSLTGGTYNEQFF
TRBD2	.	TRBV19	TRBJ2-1	TGTGCCAGTAGTCAAGGACTAGCGAAAAAGCAGTTCTTC	CASSQGLAKKQFF
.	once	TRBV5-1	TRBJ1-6	TGCGCCAGCAGCCCGGACAGCGCCCACGGTCAATTTTCACCCCTCCACTTT	CASSPDSAHGQFSPLHF
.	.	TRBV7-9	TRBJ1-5	TGTGCCAGCAGCTTAGGGAGGGGTAAGCATTTT	CASSLGRGKHF
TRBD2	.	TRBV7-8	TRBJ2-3	TGTGCCAGCAGCTTACCGCTAGCGGGAGGCCGGGACACAGATACGCAGTATTTT	CASSLPLAGGRDTDTQYF
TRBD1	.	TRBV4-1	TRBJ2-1	TGCGCCAGCAGCCAAGAAATGCACAGGGGGTTATACAATGAGCAGTTCTTC	CASSQEMHRGLYNEQFF
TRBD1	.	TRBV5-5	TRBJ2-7	TGTGCCAGCATCATAGGGACAGGACCCTACGAGCAGTACTTC	CASIIGTGPYEQYF
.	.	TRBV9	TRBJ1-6	TGTGCCAGCAGCGATCGACAGACTAGCTCCTATAATTCACCCCTCCACTTT	CASSDRQTSSYNSPLHF
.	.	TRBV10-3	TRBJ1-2	TGTGCCATCAGTGATTTTGGGCTCTATGGCTACACCTTC	CAISDFGLYGYTF
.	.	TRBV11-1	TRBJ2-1	TGTGCCAGCAGACCCTCCCCCGGAGGCTACAATGAGCAGTTCTTC	CASRPSPGGYNEQFF
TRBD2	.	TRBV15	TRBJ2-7	TGTGCCACGAGGGAGCGGGGGAGCTACGAGCAGTACTTC	CATRERGSYEQYF
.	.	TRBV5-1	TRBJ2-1	TGCGCCAGCACCCTAAGGACTACCAACAATGAGCAGTTCTTC	CASTLRTTNNEQFF
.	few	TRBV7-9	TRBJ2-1	TGTGCCAGCAGCCCCCGAGAGGGCCGCGAAGGGCAGTTCTTC	CASSPREGREGQFF
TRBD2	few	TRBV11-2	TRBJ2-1	TGTGCCAGCAGCGTGGGGCGGGGGGGAGCTCTGGACAATGAGCAGTTCTTC	CASSVGRGGALDNEQFF
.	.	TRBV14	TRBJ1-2	TGTGCCAGCAGCCAAGTATCTAGCGGTTGGGACTATGGCTACACCTTC	CASSQVSSGWDYGYTF
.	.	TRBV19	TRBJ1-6	TGTGCCAGTAGCAGCGATAATTCACCCCTCCACTTT	CASSSDNSPLHF
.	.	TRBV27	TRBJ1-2	TGTGCCAGCAGCCGAAATCCGGGGGGCGCGAACTATGGCTACACCTTC	CASSRNPGGANYGYTF
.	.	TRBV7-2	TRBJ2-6	TGTGCCAGCAGCCCCCCCGGCTCTGGGGCCAACGTCCTGACTTTC	CASSPPGSGANVLTF
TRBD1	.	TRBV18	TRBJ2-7	TGTGCCAGCTCAGCGAACAGGGGCAAGGCCTACGAGCAGTACTTC	CASSANRGKAYEQYF
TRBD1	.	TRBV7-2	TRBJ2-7	TGTGCCAGCAGCTTAGTTGACAGGGGTGACGAGCAGTACTTC	CASSLVDRGDEQYF
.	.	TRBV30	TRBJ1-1	TGTGCCTGGAAGATCAGGGGAGTTCAGAACACTGAAGCTTTCTTT	CAWKIRGVQNTEAFF
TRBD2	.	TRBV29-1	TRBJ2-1	TGCAGCGTTGGTATCCTAGCGGGAGTAAGTGAGCAGTTCTTC	CSVGILAGVSEQFF
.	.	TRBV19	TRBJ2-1	TGTGCCAGTAGTATAGGTGTCAGGGGTAATGAGCAGTTCTTC	CASSIGVRGNEQFF
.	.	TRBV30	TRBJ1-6	TGTGCCTGGAGTGTATTCCAGGGTTCGGGCTATAATTCACCCCTCCACTTT	CAWSVFQGSGYNSPLHF
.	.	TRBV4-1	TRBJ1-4	TGCGCCAGCAGCCGCCTGACCCGGCGGGAAGAAAAACTGTTTTTT	CASSRLTRREEKLFF
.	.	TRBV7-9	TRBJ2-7	TGTGCCAGCAGCAACAGTGTCTACGAGCAGTACTTC	CASSNSVYEQYF
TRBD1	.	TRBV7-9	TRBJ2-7	TGTGCCAGCAGCTTAGCTACGGGACAGGGTTCCGAGCAGTACTTC	CASSLATGQGSEQYF
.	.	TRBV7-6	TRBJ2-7	TGTGCCAGCAGCTCCCGCCCCGAAGATGCGAACGAGCAGTACTTC	CASSSRPEDANEQYF
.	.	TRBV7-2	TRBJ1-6	TGTGCCAGCAGCTTAATAGATCAGGGGAGCTCCTATAATTCACCCCTCCACTTT	CASSLIDQGSSYNSPLHF
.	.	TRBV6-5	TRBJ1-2	TGTGCCAGCAGCCTGGATAACAGCCCCAATGGCTACACCTTC	CASSLDNSPNGYTF
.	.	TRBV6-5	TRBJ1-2	TGTGCCAGCAGTTACGGGCAGTCCTATGGCTACACCTTC	CASSYGQSYGYTF
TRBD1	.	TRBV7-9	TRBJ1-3	TGTGCCAGCAGCACCCGGGACAGCTCTGGAAACACCATATATTTT	CASSTRDSSGNTIYF